A single sample gave rise to the 19 T cell receptor beta chains below, sequenced in a study of cytomegalovirus exposure and HLA in healthy donors. Researchers ran the PCR with 60 Vbeta and 13 Jbeta primers. Method: immunoSEQ multiplex PCR; TCRdb's copy keeps in-frame clones and lacks some. The sample has some 150,000 clones, about four fifths seen once. What was sequenced was PBMCs. These receptors all come from a woman between 45 and 65 years old in good health and CMV-seronegative.

J is TRBJ2-7 and V is TRBV27, with 10 bases matching TRBD2. The CDR3 contains 16 residues. The V and J ends lost 5 bases and 3 bases, in that order; junction bases with no gene match: 10. In germline, CDR1 is MNHEY, CDR2 SMNVEV (reference sequence). In DNA, the CDR3 is TGTGCCAGCAGTGCGGTCTGGGCTAGCGGGAGCTACGAGCAGTACTTC. Translation: CASSAVWASGSYEQYF.

This chain links TRBV7-2 with TRBJ2-5; 11 nucleotides align to TRBD2. V gave up 5 bases and J gave up 2 bases; unmatched junction bases: 1. This CDR3 contains 14 residues. Per germline, CDR1 SGHTA and CDR2 FQGNSA. CDR3 residues: CASSRLAGQETQYF. DNA for the CDR3: TGTGCCAGCAGCAGACTAGCGGGGCAAGAGACCCAGTACTTC.

Here the CDR3 reads CASSLVKQGGRSKNIQYF. In nucleotides, the CDR3 is TGTGCCAGCAGCTTAGTTAAACAGGGGGGACGATCCAAAAACATTCAGTACTTC. This chain links TRBV13 with TRBJ2-4; 8 bases map to TRBD1. The J segment lost 2 bases and the V segment lost 1 base, leaving 10 bases of the junction unmatched. The CDR3 loop spans 18 amino acids. Germline assignment: CDR1 PRHDT and CDR2 FYEKMQ (reference sequence).

The V and J genes are TRBV9 and TRBJ2-7; 8 bases match TRBD2. CDR3 length: 15 residues. CDR1 SGDLS and CDR2 YYNGEE come from the germline V gene. V gave up 0 bases and J gave up 5 bases; unmatched junction bases: 7. The DNA of the CDR3 is TGTGCCAGCAGCGTAGAGGACGGGAGGGCGGACGAGCAGTACTTC. Translating it yields CASSVEDGRADEQYF. The whole variable domain, remainder taken from reference TRBV9 and TRBJ2-7, is DSGVTQTPKHLITATGQRVTLRCSPRSGDLSVYWYQQSLDQGLQFLIQYYNGEERAKGNILERFSAQQFPDLHSELNLSSLELGDSALYFCASSVEDGRADEQYFGPGTRLTVT.

The chain couples TRBV4-2 to TRBJ2-2; 10 bases map to TRBD1. V trimming: 1 base; J trimming: 6 bases; junction bases outside the gene matches: 8. Germline-derived CDR1 and CDR2 are LGHNA and YNFKEQ. The CDR3 covers 17 residues. For the CDR3, the DNA is TGTGCCAGCAGCCAAGTAGTGGGACAGGGGTTCGCCGGGGAGCTGTTTTTT. It yields the protein CASSQVVGQGFAGELFF.

The chain has TRBV5-1 and TRBJ2-1; the D gene is possibly TRBD1 (6 bases). Germline V gene sequence: CDR1 SGHRS, CDR2 YFSETQ. Trimming took 4 bases from V and 7 from J, leaving 9 bases between them. This CDR3 has 12 amino acids. CDR3 residues: CASSTGSNEQFF. As DNA, the CDR3 is TGCGCCAGCAGCACAGGGTCTAATGAGCAGTTCTTC. The full variable domain, in which reference TRBV5-1 and TRBJ2-1 provide the parts outside the CDR3, is KAGVTQTPRYLIKTRGQQVTLSCSPISGHRSVSWYQQTPGQGLQFLFEYFSETQRNKGNFPGRFSGRQFSNSRSEMNVSTLELGDSALYLCASSTGSNEQFFGPGTRLTVL.

The chain carries TRBV28 and TRBJ2-7; possibly TRBD1 for D (7 bases). The CDR3 totals 13 residues. Germline assignment: CDR1 MDHEN and CDR2 SYDVKM. The germline V and J ends were trimmed by 5 bases and 5 bases, with 13 bases remaining between them. The CDR3 sequence is CASSPQGGHEQYF. CDR3 nucleotides: TGTGCCAGCAGTCCCCAGGGGGGCCACGAGCAGTACTTC.

V gene TRBV19 combines with J gene TRBJ1-2; tentative D call: TRBD1 (5 bases). This CDR3 is built from 14 residues. The germline V gene encodes CDR1 LNHDA and CDR2 SQIVND (reference sequence). V was clipped by 6 bases and J by 0 bases, with 11 bases between them. For the CDR3, the DNA is TGTGCCAGTAGGGGGGGACGAGCTAACTATGGCTACACCTTC. Its protein product is CASRGGRANYGYTF.

The chain combines TRBV5-1 with TRBJ2-7; no firm D call. V shed 4 bases and J shed 4 bases, with 12 bases lying between them. In germline, CDR1 is SGHRS, CDR2 YFSETQ. CDR3 length: 13 amino acids. For the CDR3, the DNA is TGCGCCAGCAGCGATGGCCCCGCTTACGAGCAGTACTTC. This codes for CASSDGPAYEQYF.

The CDR3 reads CASSSPSGSYNSPLHF. The DNA for the CDR3 is TGTGCCAGCAGTTCCCCCTCCGGCTCCTATAATTCACCCCTCCACTTT. This sequence joins TRBV6-5 and TRBJ1-6; D call uncertain. Trimming removed 4 bases at V and 0 bases at J, with 10 bases between. The length of the CDR3 is 16 residues. Germline lookup yields CDR1 MNHEY and CDR2 SVGAGI.

CDR3 residues: CASSLSGGTGTDTQYF. CDR3 bases: TGTGCCAGCAGCTTAAGCGGGGGGACAGGCACAGATACGCAGTATTTT. V gene TRBV7-3 combines with J gene TRBJ2-3, with D possibly TRBD2 on 8 matching bases. The V gene lost 1 base and the J gene lost 1 base, with 12 bases spanning the gap. The CDR3 contains 16 residues. Germline-derived CDR1 and CDR2 are SGHTA and FQGTGA.

The J gene is TRBJ2-1, the V gene TRBV7-2; 12 bases align to TRBD2. V was clipped by 3 bases and J by 5 bases; unmatched bases: 2. The length of the CDR3 is 15 residues. Germline assignment: CDR1 SGHTA and CDR2 FQGNSA. The chain's CDR3 is CASSFGLAGNNEQFF. The CDR3 DNA reads TGTGCCAGCAGCTTTGGACTAGCGGGGAACAATGAGCAGTTCTTC.

The J gene is TRBJ1-1, the V gene TRBV5-5; a weak D match, TRBD1 (5 bases). With 2 bases removed from V and 1 base from J, the gap between germline ends came to 15 bases. This CDR3 contains 16 residues. Germline-derived CDR1 and CDR2 are SGHKS and YYEKEE (reference sequence). The CDR3 sequence: CASSLSGPVRNTEAFF. CDR3 DNA: TGTGCCAGCAGCTTATCAGGGCCGGTTAGGAACACTGAAGCTTTCTTT.

This clone was counted once. In DNA form, the CDR3 reads TGTGCCAGCAGCTTAGTAGCGGGAGCCTACGAGCAGTACTTC. This codes for CASSLVAGAYEQYF. The gene calls are TRBV7-2 and TRBJ2-7, with 9 bases matching TRBD2. V shed 1 base, J shed 2 bases, and the junction held 0 bases outside the gene matches. Germline CDR1 is SGHTA and CDR2 is FQGNSA. CDR3 length equals 14 residues.

The V gene is TRBV5-4, the J gene TRBJ1-3; D unclear. The CDR3 has 16 amino acids. Trimming removed 5 bases from V and 2 bases from J, with 17 bases in between. The germline V gene encodes CDR1 SGHNT and CDR2 YYREEE (reference sequence). The CDR3 DNA is TGTGCCAGCAGTCTGGGGAGGTCAGATGCTGGAAACACCATATATTTT. This codes for CASSLGRSDAGNTIYF. Looking up the rest from reference TRBV5-4 and TRBJ1-3 gives the full variable domain: ETGVTQSPTHLIKTRGQQVTLRCSSQSGHNTVSWYQQALGQGPQFIFQYYREEENGRGNFPPRFSGLQFPNYSSELNVNALELDDSALYLCASSLGRSDAGNTIYFGEGSWLTVV.

The chain is built from TRBV4-1 and TRBJ2-5; perhaps TRBD1 as D (5 bases). V was cut by 0 bases and J by 2 bases, with 10 bases left in between. The CDR3 sequence is 15 residues long. The germline gives CDR1 MGHRA, CDR2 YSYEKL. CDR3 DNA: TGCGCCAGCAGCCAAGATCGCAGGGATCAAGAGACCCAGTACTTC. It translates to CASSQDRRDQETQYF.

The chain has TRBV11-2 and TRBJ2-1; 9 bases line up with TRBD2. Germline assignment: CDR1 SGHAT and CDR2 FQNNGV. J lost 0 bases, V lost 1 base, and 4 bases had no gene match. The CDR3 is 17 amino acids. CDR3 nucleotide sequence: TGTGCCAGCAGCTTAGCTATTAGCGGGGGCTCCTACAATGAGCAGTTCTTC. Its translation: CASSLAISGGSYNEQFF.

The chain combines TRBV4-1 with TRBJ1-2, with D hard to call. The CDR3 is made up of 17 amino acids. Between the trimmed V and J ends, which lost 2 bases and 2 bases, there was a span of 18 bases. Germline CDR1 is MGHRA and CDR2 is YSYEKL. DNA for the CDR3: TGCGCCAGCAGCCAATTAACCGGGGTTAAGATCAACTATGGCTACACCTTC. Its translation is CASSQLTGVKINYGYTF.

The chain recombines TRBV6-6 with TRBJ2-1; 8 bases match TRBD1. V lost 6 bases to trimming and J lost 2 bases; unmatched junction nucleotides: 6. This CDR3 contains 15 residues. Germline assignment: CDR1 MNHNY and CDR2 SVGAGI (reference sequence). The CDR3 nucleotides read TGTGCCAGCAGCAAAGGACAGGGAGCCTACAATGAGCAGTTCTTC. It yields the protein CASSKGQGAYNEQFF.